A selection of T cell receptor beta chains follows, all from one sample in a study of cytomegalovirus exposure and HLA in healthy donors. The protocol was immunoSEQ multiplex PCR, while the TCRdb copy is restricted to in-frame clones and leaves out a portion. Of some 150,000 clones in the sample, roughly 82% were seen once. Material: PBMCs. The receptors come from a middle-aged man in good health and CMV-seropositive. CDR3s include the opening cysteine and the closing phenylalanine or tryptophan. Each record gives: J gene, D gene, clone size, V gene, CDR3 DNA, CDR3 protein. D genes are given only for firm matches. The size of a clone is reported for some rows only, either as once, few or many, or as a class for expanded clones.

TRBJ1-5 TRBD1 - TRBV18 TGTGCCAGCTCCCAACTTACCCCGGGACAGGGACAGCCCCAGCATTTT CASSQLTPGQGQPQHF
TRBJ2-3 - - TRBV11-2 TGTGCCAGCAGCCAAGGAGCGACCACAGATACGCAGTATTTT CASSQGATTDTQYF
TRBJ1-1 - - TRBV18 TGTGCCAGCTCACCAATGGGGGACTGGAGTACTGAAGCTTTCTTT CASSPMGDWSTEAFF
TRBJ2-7 - few TRBV6-5 TGTGCCAGCAGAGTGAAGTCCTACTCCTACGAGCAGTACTTC CASRVKSYSYEQYF
TRBJ1-1 - - TRBV18 TGTGCCAGCTCACTCCTGAGGGGGGGAATGAACACTGAAGCTTTCTTT CASSLLRGGMNTEAFF
TRBJ2-7 - few TRBV9 TGTGCCAGCAGCCCCATCTCAGGGAACGAGCAGTACTTC CASSPISGNEQYF
TRBJ1-2 TRBD1 - TRBV14 TGTGCCAGCAGCCAAGATTCCAGGGGGTATCTAGGCTACACCTTC CASSQDSRGYLGYTF
TRBJ2-6 - - TRBV7-6 TGTGCCAGCAGCCCCCGGACAGGGAGCGGGGCCAACGGCCTGACTTTC CASSPRTGSGANGLTF
TRBJ2-3 - - TRBV5-4 TGTGCCAGCAGCTTGGCTAGCACAGATACGCAGTATTTT CASSLASTDTQYF
TRBJ2-7 - - TRBV23-1 TGCGCCAGCCCCCCTCGGAGCGAGCAGTACTTC CASPPRSEQYF
TRBJ1-6 - - TRBV4-3 TGCGCCAGCAGCCAAGATGTCCGGGGACAAGAATCACCCCTCCACTTT CASSQDVRGQESPLHF
TRBJ2-7 TRBD2 - TRBV5-3 TGTGCCAGAAGCGGTAAAATAGCGGGACCAAAGAGGTGTTACGAGCAGTACTTC CARSGKIAGPKRCYEQYF
TRBJ1-5 - - TRBV19 TGTGCCAGTAGTATTACACAGGATAGCAATCAGCCCCAGCATTTT CASSITQDSNQPQHF
TRBJ2-3 TRBD2 - TRBV7-2 TGTGCCAGCAGCTTAGCGCGCAGGGACTACACAGATACGCAGTATTTT CASSLARRDYTDTQYF
TRBJ2-5 - - TRBV7-2 TGTGCCAGCAGCTTAGTAAGGGAGGAGACCCAGTACTTC CASSLVREETQYF
TRBJ2-1 - - TRBV11-2 TGTGCCAGCAGCTTGGAGCGTGAGCAGTTCTTC CASSLEREQFF
TRBJ2-6 - - TRBV18 TGTGCCAGCTCACCAAACAGGGACTCTGGGGCCAACGTCCTGACTTTC CASSPNRDSGANVLTF
TRBJ2-3 TRBD2 - TRBV7-2 TGTGCCAGCAGCTTAGGGGGACTAGCGGGTATTTCATACACAGATACGCAGTATTTT CASSLGGLAGISYTDTQYF
TRBJ2-5 TRBD1 - TRBV19 TGTGCCAGTAGTTCCCAAGACAGGGGGTTTCGGGAGACCCAGTACTTC CASSSQDRGFRETQYF
TRBJ1-1 TRBD1 - TRBV11-2 TGTGCCAGCAGCTTATGGGGGGGAATAGGACAGGGAGCTTTCTTT CASSLWGGIGQGAFF
TRBJ1-1 - - TRBV19 TGTGCCGTTCAGGGAACTGTTTCTGAAGCTTTCTTT CAVQGTVSEAFF
TRBJ2-2 TRBD1 - TRBV19 TGTGCCAGTAGGACAGGGGGCACCGGGGAGCTGTTTTTT CASRTGGTGELFF
TRBJ2-1 TRBD2 - TRBV6-5 TGTGCCAGCAGTTCCGTGGGTGCGGGAGGGCCGTTTTTTCAGTTCTTC CASSSVGAGGPFFQFF
TRBJ2-3 TRBD2 - TRBV15 TGTGCCACCAGCAGAGCTAGCGGGGGGGCCTTAGATACGCAGTATTTT CATSRASGGALDTQYF
TRBJ2-7 - - TRBV7-2 TGCGCCAGCAGCTTTAACGCGGAACTTTACGAGCAGTACTTC CASSFNAELYEQYF
TRBJ2-2 - few TRBV4-3 TGCGCCAGCAGCCAAGATAGGCTGGCTAGCACCGGGGAGCTGTTTTTT CASSQDRLASTGELFF
TRBJ2-7 TRBD1 once TRBV5-4 TGTGCCAGCAGCTTCGGAGACAGGGCCTACGAGCAGTACTTC CASSFGDRAYEQYF
TRBJ1-2 - - TRBV28 TGTGCCAGCAGTGCTCAGCAGCTGGCGGGTCACTATGGCTACACCTTC CASSAQQLAGHYGYTF
TRBJ2-2 - once TRBV6-6 TGTGCCAGCACCTTTCCGAGTGGCACCGGGGAGCTGTTTTTT CASTFPSGTGELFF
TRBJ2-6 - - TRBV15 TGTGCCACCAGCAGAGAGTTAGGGGCCAACGTCCTGACTTTC CATSRELGANVLTF
TRBJ1-3 - - TRBV5-4 TGTGCCAGCAGCATAGCAGCTGGAAACACCATATATTTT CASSIAAGNTIYF
TRBJ1-3 TRBD1 - TRBV29-1 TGCAGCGTAGGACAGGGATCTGGAAACACCATATATTTT CSVGQGSGNTIYF
TRBJ1-3 - - TRBV5-1 TGCGCCAGCAGCTCAAACAGGGATGGAAACACCATATATTTT CASSSNRDGNTIYF
TRBJ1-1 - - TRBV18 TGTGCCAGCTCACCGGTGCCAGAGAGTGGGCCTCTAGCTTTCTTT CASSPVPESGPLAFF
TRBJ1-5 - - TRBV6-5 TGTGCCAGCAGCAACAGGGATAGACAGCCCCAGCATTTT CASSNRDRQPQHF
TRBJ1-3 TRBD1 - TRBV9 TGTGCCAGCAGCGGGACAGGGATCCCCTCAGGAAACACCATATATTTT CASSGTGIPSGNTIYF
TRBJ1-2 - once TRBV5-1 TGCGCCAGGGAAGGGGGTCATGGCTACACCTTC CAREGGHGYTF
TRBJ2-1 TRBD1 - TRBV5-1 TGCGCCAGCAGCTTATCCGGGACAGGGGTTAATGAGCAGTTCTTC CASSLSGTGVNEQFF
TRBJ2-7 TRBD2 once TRBV5-7 TGTGCCACCGGGGGGGGGAGGAACTACGAGCAGTACTTC CATGGGRNYEQYF
TRBJ1-1 TRBD1 once TRBV14 TGTGCCAGCAGCCAAGATAGGGGGGACAGGTCCGAAGCTTTCTTT CASSQDRGDRSEAFF
TRBJ2-7 - - TRBV14 TGTGCCAGCAGCGGGAGGGGGAGACCATACGAGCAGTACTTC CASSGRGRPYEQYF
TRBJ2-1 - few TRBV5-6 TGTGCCAGCAGCTTGGTCCTCTCTGACTACCACAGTGAGCAGTTCTTC CASSLVLSDYHSEQFF
TRBJ2-7 TRBD2 - TRBV7-2 TGTGCCAGCAGCTTAGCGCCCAGCGGGGGAACCTACGAGCAGTACTTC CASSLAPSGGTYEQYF
TRBJ1-5 TRBD1 - TRBV19 TGTGCCAGTAGTCCAGGACAGGGTAGCAATCAGCCCCAGCATTTT CASSPGQGSNQPQHF
TRBJ2-2 TRBD2 - TRBV9 TGTGCCAGCAGCGTAGAGTTAGCGGGAGCCGGGGAGCTGTTTTTT CASSVELAGAGELFF
TRBJ1-5 TRBD1 - TRBV30 TGTGCCTGGTCTCCGGGACAGGGGACTCAGCCCCAGCATTTT CAWSPGQGTQPQHF
TRBJ2-2 - - TRBV6-5 TGTGCCAGCACCGGGACAATGAACACCGGGGAGCTGTTTTTT CASTGTMNTGELFF
TRBJ2-5 - - TRBV15 TGTGCCACCAGCAGAGATCTAGTTCGCTTCGGAGGAGAGACCCAGTACTTC CATSRDLVRFGGETQYF
TRBJ2-1 - - TRBV4-3 TGCGCCAGCAGCCAAGATTGGGGGGTTGGGTACAATGAGCAGTTCTTC CASSQDWGVGYNEQFF
TRBJ1-6 - - TRBV30 TGTGCCTGGAGTCGGTCGTATAATTCACCCCTCCACTTT CAWSRSYNSPLHF
TRBJ2-7 TRBD2 - TRBV5-1 TGCGCCAGCAGCTTGGTTGTAGCGGGAGGGCCGGGCGAGCAGTACTTC CASSLVVAGGPGEQYF
TRBJ1-5 TRBD1 - TRBV5-1 TGCGCCAGCAGCACGGGACAGGGGAATCAGCCCCAGCATTTT CASSTGQGNQPQHF
TRBJ1-2 TRBD1 - TRBV10-3 TGTGCCATCGGGGAACAGGGGTGGGGCTACACCTTC CAIGEQGWGYTF
TRBJ1-2 TRBD1 - TRBV10-1 TGCGCCAGCAGGCCGACAGGGTCGGGGGCAGGCTATGGCTACACCTTC CASRPTGSGAGYGYTF
TRBJ2-7 - - TRBV4-3 TGCGCCAGCAGCCATACTAGCTCTGGAGGGGACTACGAGCAGTACTTC CASSHTSSGGDYEQYF